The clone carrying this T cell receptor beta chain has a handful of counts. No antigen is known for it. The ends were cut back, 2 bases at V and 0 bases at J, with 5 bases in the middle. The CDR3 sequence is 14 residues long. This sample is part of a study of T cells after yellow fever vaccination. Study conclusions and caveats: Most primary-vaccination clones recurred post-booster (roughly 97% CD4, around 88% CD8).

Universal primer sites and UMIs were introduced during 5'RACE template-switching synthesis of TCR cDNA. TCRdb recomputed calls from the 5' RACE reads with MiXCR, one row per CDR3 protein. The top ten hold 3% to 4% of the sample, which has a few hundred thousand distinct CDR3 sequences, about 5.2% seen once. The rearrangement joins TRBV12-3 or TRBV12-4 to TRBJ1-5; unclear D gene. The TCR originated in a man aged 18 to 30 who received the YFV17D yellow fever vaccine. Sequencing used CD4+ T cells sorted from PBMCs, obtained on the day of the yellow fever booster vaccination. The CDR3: CASSLSLSNQPQHF. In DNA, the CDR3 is TGTGCCAGCAGTTTAAGTCTTAGCAATCAGCCCCAGCATTTT.